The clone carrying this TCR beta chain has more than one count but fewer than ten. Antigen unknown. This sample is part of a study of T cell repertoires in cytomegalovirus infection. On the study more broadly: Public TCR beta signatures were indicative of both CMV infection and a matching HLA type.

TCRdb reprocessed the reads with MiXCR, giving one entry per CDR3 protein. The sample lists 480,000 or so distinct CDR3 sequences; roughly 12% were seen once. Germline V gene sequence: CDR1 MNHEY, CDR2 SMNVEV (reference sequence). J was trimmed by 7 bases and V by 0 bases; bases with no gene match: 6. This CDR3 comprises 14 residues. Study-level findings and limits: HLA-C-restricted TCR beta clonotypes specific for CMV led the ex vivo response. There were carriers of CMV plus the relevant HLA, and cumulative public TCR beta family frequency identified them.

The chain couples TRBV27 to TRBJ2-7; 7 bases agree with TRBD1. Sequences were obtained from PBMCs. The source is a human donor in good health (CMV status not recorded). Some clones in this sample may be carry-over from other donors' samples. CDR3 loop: CASSLSDRAGEQYF. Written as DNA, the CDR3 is TGTGCCAGCAGTTTATCAGACAGGGCCGGAGAGCAGTACTTC.